Listed below are T cell receptor beta chains from one sample, sequenced in a study of T-cell reconstitution after alpha-beta-depleted transplantation in children. TCRdb redid the calling of the PCR reads with MiXCR, one entry per CDR3 protein. The sample lists about 600,000 distinct CDR3 sequences; 8% to 11% were seen once. Specimen: PBMCs from the stem cell graft donor, collected from the stem cell graft. The receptor source for this set is a human donor who donated a stem cell graft to a child with acute myeloid leukemia. Each CDR3 is given with its conserved first and last residue.

j_call: TRBJ2-2; v_call: TRBV6-1; cdr3_aa: CASSEPTGANGELFF
j_call: TRBJ2-1; v_call: TRBV14; cdr3_aa: CASSFSLAGYNEQFF
j_call: TRBJ2-3; v_call: TRBV7-6; cdr3_aa: CASSLKSQTGDPDTQYF
j_call: TRBJ2-5; v_call: TRBV11-2; cdr3_aa: CASSLVTGPETQYF
j_call: TRBJ2-6; v_call: TRBV2; cdr3_aa: CASIFSSGTGANVLTF
j_call: TRBJ2-7; v_call: TRBV6-2/TRBV6-3; cdr3_aa: CASRRDRVFYEQYF
j_call: TRBJ1-5; v_call: TRBV24-1; cdr3_aa: CATSDRTGGEQPQHF
j_call: TRBJ2-3; v_call: TRBV5-1; cdr3_aa: CASSFSGGGTDTQYF
j_call: TRBJ1-1; v_call: TRBV20-1; cdr3_aa: CSARDLGQGWATEAFF
j_call: TRBJ1-1; v_call: TRBV12-3/TRBV12-4; cdr3_aa: CASTLGWNTEAFF
j_call: TRBJ1-6; v_call: TRBV12-3/TRBV12-4; cdr3_aa: CASSSGSGSPLHF
j_call: TRBJ1-2; v_call: TRBV7-9; cdr3_aa: CASSLTGGGYGYTF
j_call: TRBJ2-1; v_call: TRBV29-1; cdr3_aa: CSVDTGRDEQFF
j_call: TRBJ2-5; v_call: TRBV27; cdr3_aa: CASSPGQGLSKRETQYF
j_call: TRBJ1-2; v_call: TRBV19; cdr3_aa: CASSMRRDYGYTF
j_call: TRBJ1-1; v_call: TRBV7-9; cdr3_aa: CASSPDTGTAEAFF
j_call: TRBJ2-3; v_call: TRBV10-2; cdr3_aa: CASRDSQISTDTQYF
j_call: TRBJ2-3; v_call: TRBV5-5; cdr3_aa: CASSLGWLDETQYF
j_call: TRBJ2-7; v_call: TRBV7-6; cdr3_aa: CASSPVLASYEQYF
j_call: TRBJ1-1; v_call: TRBV5-1; cdr3_aa: CASSLIQDTEAFF
j_call: TRBJ2-3; v_call: TRBV20-1; cdr3_aa: CSARGASGFTDTQYF
j_call: TRBJ2-5; v_call: TRBV12-3/TRBV12-4; cdr3_aa: CASTLVTQQETQYF
j_call: TRBJ2-1; v_call: TRBV14; cdr3_aa: CASSQVAGVSNEQFF
j_call: TRBJ1-1; v_call: TRBV14; cdr3_aa: CASSQDLVALNTEAFF
j_call: TRBJ1-1; v_call: TRBV9; cdr3_aa: CASSVGGVDTEAFF
j_call: TRBJ2-3; v_call: TRBV25-1; cdr3_aa: CASSDGGTLTDTQYF
j_call: TRBJ2-7; v_call: TRBV5-1; cdr3_aa: CASSGDLAGVGEQYF
j_call: TRBJ1-5; v_call: TRBV20-1; cdr3_aa: CSARIGQGGGNQPQHF
j_call: TRBJ2-1; v_call: TRBV10-2; cdr3_aa: CASSDSSGRSRHNEQFF
j_call: TRBJ2-3; v_call: TRBV30; cdr3_aa: CAWTWGQSSTDTQYF
j_call: TRBJ1-1; v_call: TRBV7-9; cdr3_aa: CASRRGDRPNTEAFF
j_call: TRBJ1-1; v_call: TRBV21-1; cdr3_aa: CASSLRGQGETEAFF
j_call: TRBJ2-6; v_call: TRBV5-1; cdr3_aa: CASSRTRGGERPGSGANVLTF
j_call: TRBJ2-1; v_call: TRBV5-6; cdr3_aa: CASTDLYEQFF
j_call: TRBJ2-3; v_call: TRBV6-2/TRBV6-3; cdr3_aa: CASSYTTLRPGSTDTQYF
j_call: TRBJ2-3; v_call: TRBV20-1; cdr3_aa: CSARWGDTQYF
j_call: TRBJ1-4; v_call: TRBV7-2; cdr3_aa: CASSPRTRRATNEKLFF
j_call: TRBJ2-7; v_call: TRBV7-2; cdr3_aa: CASSPSGNEQYF
j_call: TRBJ2-2; v_call: TRBV6-8; cdr3_aa: CASRPNLALAPSHGELFF
j_call: TRBJ1-1; v_call: TRBV7-9; cdr3_aa: CASSLGRQGTEAFF
j_call: TRBJ1-2; v_call: TRBV15; cdr3_aa: CATSREARGSAGYTF
j_call: TRBJ2-5; v_call: TRBV10-3; cdr3_aa: CAISESGWRDEKQGTQYF
j_call: TRBJ1-5; v_call: TRBV24-1; cdr3_aa: CATTQGISNQPQHF
j_call: TRBJ1-1; v_call: TRBV27; cdr3_aa: CASRRTGGKTEAFF
j_call: TRBJ1-5; v_call: TRBV7-2; cdr3_aa: CASSTRTGPQPQHF
j_call: TRBJ2-3; v_call: TRBV5-1; cdr3_aa: CASSTGLAVSTDTQYF
j_call: TRBJ2-5; v_call: TRBV6-5; cdr3_aa: CASSYRATGPETQYF
j_call: TRBJ2-4; v_call: TRBV9; cdr3_aa: CASSARADRGPKNIQYF
j_call: TRBJ2-2; v_call: TRBV29-1; cdr3_aa: CSPQGTGELFF
j_call: TRBJ1-4; v_call: TRBV27; cdr3_aa: CASSFNVPAGNNEKLFF